The 20 T cell receptor beta chains presented below share a single source sample, sequenced in a study of OX40 agonist ivuxolimab in advanced cancers. The protocol was immunoSEQ multiplex PCR, while the TCRdb copy is restricted to in-frame clones and leaves out a portion. This sample yields over 20,000 clones, of which 80% to 90% are seen a single time; about 15% belongs to the top ten. Specimen: CD4+ or CD8+ T cells sorted from blood, collected in a trial of the OX40 agonist ivuxolimab. These receptors were obtained from an adult with an advanced solid tumor such as melanoma, head and neck, liver or kidney cancer.

J is TRBJ1-5 and V is TRBV7-2; no reliable D call. The germline V and J ends were trimmed by 2 bases and 3 bases, with 11 bases remaining between them. Germline V gene lookup returns CDR1 SGHTA and CDR2 FQGNSA. The CDR3 spans 15 residues. The CDR3 spells CASSLLNSDNQPQHF. The CDR3 DNA follows: TGTGCCAGCAGCTTATTGAACAGCGACAATCAGCCCCAGCATTTT. Variable domain in full (rest from reference TRBV7-2 and TRBJ1-5): GAGVSQSPSNKVTEKGKDVELRCDPISGHTALYWYRQSLGQGLEFLIYFQGNSAPDKSGLPSDRFSAERTGGSVSTLTIQRTQQEDSAVYLCASSLLNSDNQPQHFGDGTRLSIL.

This clone was recorded a few times. V and J are TRBV11-3 and TRBJ2-5; no definite D call. Looked up from germline, CDR1 is SGHNT and CDR2 is YENEEA. CDR3 length equals 13 residues. Trimming took 3 bases from V and 5 from J, leaving 10 bases between them. CDR3 sequence: CASSFGAYETQYF. The CDR3 nucleotides read TGTGCCAGCAGCTTCGGCGCGTATGAGACCCAGTACTTC.

V is TRBV6-5 and J is TRBJ2-3; possibly TRBD2 for D (5 bases). V shed 5 bases and J shed 5 bases, with 17 bases lying between them. CDR1 and CDR2 from the germline V gene are MNHEY and SVGAGI. CDR3 length: 15 residues. This chain's CDR3 is CASSQSPAEGDTQYF. CDR3 DNA sequence: TGTGCCAGCAGTCAATCGCCCGCAGAGGGAGATACGCAGTATTTT.

J is TRBJ2-1 and V is TRBV30, with 9 bases identical to TRBD2. Germline V gene lookup returns CDR1 GTSNPN and CDR2 SVGIG (reference sequence). V trimming: 2 bases; J trimming: 6 bases; junction bases outside the gene matches: 5. This CDR3 is 14 amino acids long. As DNA, the CDR3 is TGTGCCTGGAGTTTAACTAGCGGGCGCAATGAGCAGTTCTTC. Its protein is CAWSLTSGRNEQFF.

The rearrangement links TRBV10-3 to TRBJ2-1, with D perhaps matching TRBD2 (6 bases). Trimming pared 2 bases from V and 5 bases from J, leaving 25 bases between. The CDR3 is 19 residues long. CDR1 and CDR2 (germline): ENHRY, SYGVKD. The CDR3 nucleotides read TGTGCCATCAGTGAGGCCCTAACCGGGACTCGAGGAATAGACAATGAGCAGTTCTTC. Translation: CAISEALTGTRGIDNEQFF.

The V call is TRBV27, the J call TRBJ1-5, with a tentative D call TRBD1 (6 bases). V lost 7 bases and J lost 1, with 14 bases in between. Germline values: CDR1 MNHEY, CDR2 SMNVEV (reference sequence). This CDR3 has 15 residues. The CDR3 DNA reads as TGTGCCAGCAAACTTTCACAGGGAAGCAATCAGCCCCAGCATTTT. It yields the protein CASKLSQGSNQPQHF.

The rearrangement uses TRBV4-2 and TRBJ2-2, with 10 nucleotides matching TRBD1. This CDR3 spans 17 amino acids. V shed 1 base and J 7 bases; nucleotides not matched to a gene: 9. The germline CDR1 and CDR2 sequences are LGHNA and YNFKEQ. The CDR3 region has the DNA TGTGCCAGCAGCCAAGGCGGTGGGGACAGGGGTTTCGGGGAGCTGTTTTTT. Translation gives CASSQGGGDRGFGELFF.

The gene calls are TRBV4-1 and TRBJ2-5; D is uncertain. The CDR3 sequence is 17 residues long. In germline, CDR1 is MGHRA, CDR2 YSYEKL. Trimming took 0 bases from V and 4 from J, leaving 18 bases between them. CDR3 in DNA: TGCGCCAGCAGCCAAGACCCCTCCTTGGGCAGAGGAGAGACCCAGTACTTC. It codes for CASSQDPSLGRGETQYF.

V and J are TRBV29-1 and TRBJ1-2; 7 bases are a match to TRBD1. The CDR3 is made up of 15 amino acids. Germline trimming cut 6 bases from V and 5 bases from J; bases unmatched to any gene: 15. CDR1 is SQVTM and CDR2 is ANQGSEA in the germline V gene. The CDR3 DNA follows: TGCAGCGTGGACCAGGTCGCAGGGGGAGGATATGGCTACACCTTC. Its protein is CSVDQVAGGGYGYTF.

The gene calls are TRBV7-2 and TRBJ1-3; D uncertain. Germline V gene sequence: CDR1 SGHTA, CDR2 FQGNSA. CDR3 length: 15 residues. Trimming left V 0 bases short and J 0 bases short, with 6 bases between. The CDR3 DNA sequence: TGTGCCAGCAGCTTAGCACAGTTCTCTGGAAACACCATATATTTT. Protein sequence: CASSLAQFSGNTIYF.

The table lists this clone with a count of one. The V gene is TRBV6-1, the J gene TRBJ1-5; D gene uncertain. This CDR3 comprises 14 residues. Germline CDR1 is MNHNS and CDR2 is SASEGT. Trimming took off 7 bases at V and 3 bases at J, with 13 bases between the two ends. The CDR3 nucleotides are TGTGCCAGCAAGTCGAGGCAGTTCAATCAGCCCCAGCATTTT. Its protein product is CASKSRQFNQPQHF.

This rearrangement joins TRBV30 to TRBJ1-2, with D perhaps TRBD1 (6 bases). The V end lost 2 bases, the J end lost 9 bases, and 13 bases lay between the germline ends. This CDR3 contains 12 residues. In germline, CDR1 is GTSNPN, CDR2 SVGIG (reference sequence). The CDR3 DNA follows: TGTGCCTGGAGTCCCAAGACAGGCCGCTACACCTTC. It yields the protein CAWSPKTGRYTF.

The chain carries TRBV2 and TRBJ2-2; possibly TRBD1 for D (5 bases). The V gene's germline CDR1 is SNHLY and CDR2 FYNNEI. V lost 5 bases to trimming and J lost 0 bases, with 10 bases between them. This CDR3 has 15 residues. The CDR3 sequence: CASSLLTANTGELFF. Here the CDR3 DNA reads TGTGCCAGCAGTCTTTTGACAGCGAACACCGGGGAGCTGTTTTTT.

The rearrangement uses TRBV6-5 and TRBJ1-1; D gene uncertain. Germline V gene lookup returns CDR1 MNHEY and CDR2 SVGAGI. V lost 0 bases and J 5 bases, leaving 16 bases between the germline ends. This CDR3 has 16 residues. CDR3 sequence: CASSYSLVAGGTEAFF. The CDR3 DNA sequence: TGTGCCAGCAGTTACTCGCTGGTAGCAGGAGGAACTGAAGCTTTCTTT.

The rearrangement links TRBV5-4 to TRBJ2-1, with 10 positions matching TRBD2. The CDR3 is made up of 17 amino acids. V lost 6 bases and J lost 8; bases outside the gene matches: 17. CDR1 and CDR2 (germline): SGHNT, YYREEE (reference sequence). DNA for the CDR3: TGTGCCAGCACGATTCAAAAAAGCGGGAGGGACCCGCATGAGCAGTTCTTC. It codes for CASTIQKSGRDPHEQFF.

The CDR3: CASSLLPGQGQPQHF. CDR3 sequence (DNA): TGCGCCAGCAGCTTACTGCCGGGACAGGGACAGCCCCAGCATTTT. J is TRBJ1-5 and V is TRBV5-1, with 9 bases identical to TRBD1. CDR3 size: 15 residues. CDR1 and CDR2 from the germline V gene are SGHRS and YFSETQ. V lost 2 bases to trimming and J lost 7 bases; unmatched junction nucleotides: 7.

The rearrangement joins TRBV5-1 to TRBJ2-3; the D gene could be TRBD1 or TRBD2 (5 bases each). This CDR3 is 16 amino acids long. Germline-derived CDR1 and CDR2 are SGHRS and YFSETQ. V was cut by 0 bases and J by 0 bases, with 11 bases left in between. The CDR3 region is CASSLAGTLSTDTQYF. For the CDR3, the DNA is TGCGCCAGCAGCTTGGCGGGGACCCTTAGCACAGATACGCAGTATTTT.

This sequence joins TRBV18 and TRBJ2-2, with D unresolved. The CDR3 sequence is 13 residues long. V dropped 3 bases and J dropped 6 bases, with 8 bases sitting between them. CDR1 and CDR2 from the germline V gene are KGHSH and LQKENI. CDR3 amino acids: CASSPSMSGELFF. The CDR3 coding sequence is TGTGCCAGCTCACCGTCTATGTCCGGGGAGCTGTTTTTT.

The CDR3: CASSLGFGQETQYF. The DNA for the CDR3 is TGTGCCAGTTCCCTGGGGTTCGGGCAAGAGACCCAGTACTTC. The rearrangement joins TRBV9 to TRBJ2-5; D remains unclear. V was pared by 8 bases and J by 2 bases, with 16 bases between. Germline V gene lookup returns CDR1 SGDLS and CDR2 YYNGEE. The CDR3 length is 14 residues.

This clone came up a few times. This chain links TRBV7-9 with TRBJ1-2; no clear D gene. CDR1 is SEHNR, CDR2 FQNEAQ, per germline (reference sequence). Trimming took 2 bases from V and 8 from J, leaving 15 bases between them. The CDR3 spans 14 residues. This CDR3 reads CASSLSIEGGGYTF. The CDR3 region has the DNA TGTGCCAGCAGCTTATCGATAGAAGGCGGGGGCTACACCTTC.